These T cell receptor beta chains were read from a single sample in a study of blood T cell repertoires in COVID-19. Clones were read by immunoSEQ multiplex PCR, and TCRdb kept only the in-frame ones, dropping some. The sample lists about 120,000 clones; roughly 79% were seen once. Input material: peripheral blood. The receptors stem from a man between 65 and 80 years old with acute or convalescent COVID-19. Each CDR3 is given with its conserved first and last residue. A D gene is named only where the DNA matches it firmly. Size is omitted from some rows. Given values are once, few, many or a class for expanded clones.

CDR3 DNA: TGTGCCAGCAGCCGTATCTCCTACGAGCAGTACTTC; CDR3 protein: CASSRISYEQYF; clone size: .; J gene: TRBJ2-7; D gene: .; V gene: TRBV3-1/TRBV3-2; CDR3 length: 12
CDR3 DNA: TGTGCCAGCAGCTTAAGGGGGAGCGGCTACCAAGAGACCCAGTACTTC; CDR3 protein: CASSLRGSGYQETQYF; clone size: .; J gene: TRBJ2-5; D gene: .; V gene: TRBV11-2; CDR3 length: 16
CDR3 DNA: TGCAGCGTTGCCCTCGGGAGGAGTTGGTACGAGCAGTACTTC; CDR3 protein: CSVALGRSWYEQYF; clone size: .; J gene: TRBJ2-7; D gene: TRBD2; V gene: TRBV29-1; CDR3 length: 14
CDR3 DNA: TGTGCCATCAGGGACAGCACTGAAGCTTTCTTT; CDR3 protein: CAIRDSTEAFF; clone size: .; J gene: TRBJ1-1; D gene: .; V gene: TRBV10-3; CDR3 length: 11
CDR3 DNA: TGTGCCAGCAGCTTATCTCGGGAGTTGGACTATGGCTACACCTTC; CDR3 protein: CASSLSRELDYGYTF; clone size: .; J gene: TRBJ1-2; D gene: .; V gene: TRBV13; CDR3 length: 15
CDR3 DNA: TGCAGTGCTAGAGACAGGTCCCCTCATTTT; CDR3 protein: CSARDRSPHF; clone size: once; J gene: TRBJ2-3; D gene: .; V gene: TRBV20-1; CDR3 length: 10
CDR3 DNA: TGTGCCAGCAGCCCCTATACAGGCCTTAACTATGGCTACACCTTC; CDR3 protein: CASSPYTGLNYGYTF; clone size: .; J gene: TRBJ1-2; D gene: .; V gene: TRBV5-8; CDR3 length: 15
CDR3 DNA: TGTGCCAGCAGCCCAGGACTAGCGGGGGGCACCGGGGAGCTGTTTTTT; CDR3 protein: CASSPGLAGGTGELFF; clone size: .; J gene: TRBJ2-2; D gene: TRBD2; V gene: TRBV7-2; CDR3 length: 16
CDR3 DNA: TGTGCCAGCAGTTACTCCACAGGTACGATGAACACTGAAGCTTTCTTT; CDR3 protein: CASSYSTGTMNTEAFF; clone size: .; J gene: TRBJ1-1; D gene: .; V gene: TRBV6-5; CDR3 length: 16
CDR3 DNA: TGTGCCAGCAGCCAAGATCTAGCGGGGGCCTCCTCGGGTACGCAGTATTTT; CDR3 protein: CASSQDLAGASSGTQYF; clone size: .; J gene: TRBJ2-3; D gene: TRBD2; V gene: TRBV4-2; CDR3 length: 17
CDR3 DNA: TGTGCCAGCAGCCGCAACGCGGGGATAGAGACCCAGTACTTC; CDR3 protein: CASSRNAGIETQYF; clone size: .; J gene: TRBJ2-5; D gene: .; V gene: TRBV14; CDR3 length: 14
CDR3 DNA: TGCGCCAGCAGCTTCCGGACTAGCTCCTACGAGCAGTACTTC; CDR3 protein: CASSFRTSSYEQYF; clone size: .; J gene: TRBJ2-7; D gene: TRBD2; V gene: TRBV5-1; CDR3 length: 14
CDR3 DNA: TGTGCCAGCAGCCCCGGACACCGCCCGCAGTATTTT; CDR3 protein: CASSPGHRPQYF; clone size: few; J gene: TRBJ2-3; D gene: .; V gene: TRBV12-3/TRBV12-4; CDR3 length: 12
CDR3 DNA: TGTGCCAGCAGCTTACTGCAGGGTCAGAAGCAGTTCTTC; CDR3 protein: CASSLLQGQKQFF; clone size: .; J gene: TRBJ2-1; D gene: .; V gene: TRBV11-3; CDR3 length: 13
CDR3 DNA: TGTGCCAGCAGCCTGACGGCCGAGGGTGAAGCTTTCTTT; CDR3 protein: CASSLTAEGEAFF; clone size: .; J gene: TRBJ1-1; D gene: .; V gene: TRBV3-1/TRBV3-2; CDR3 length: 13
CDR3 DNA: TGTGCCAGCAGCTTATCCCCCCGACAGGGGGCAAAAGATTTT; CDR3 protein: CASSLSPRQGAKDF; clone size: .; J gene: TRBJ1-5; D gene: TRBD1; V gene: TRBV7-2; CDR3 length: 14
CDR3 DNA: TGTGCCAGCAGCCCCGGACAGGGGATCCCTCCTTATGGCTACACCTTC; CDR3 protein: CASSPGQGIPPYGYTF; clone size: .; J gene: TRBJ1-2; D gene: TRBD1; V gene: TRBV27; CDR3 length: 16
CDR3 DNA: TGCGCCAGCAGCTTGGGGTCGGAGGGGTACAATCAGCCCCAGCATTTT; CDR3 protein: CASSLGSEGYNQPQHF; clone size: .; J gene: TRBJ1-5; D gene: .; V gene: TRBV5-1; CDR3 length: 16